Listed below are T cell receptor beta chains from one sample, sequenced in a study of T-cell memory formation after mild COVID-19. MiXCR, run by TCRdb on the 5' RACE reads, gives a single entry per CDR3 protein. The sample lists 15,000 to 20,000 distinct CDR3 sequences, around 25% occurring once. The sequencing input was PBMCs or a T cell subset sorted from them (not recorded which). These receptors were obtained from a man aged 18-30 years who had mild COVID-19 (a few samples of this study predate the infection). Cell type and time point are not known. Both conserved end residues are part of each CDR3. Clone size, where shown, is once, few, many, or a class for clones that have expanded.

J: TRBJ2-7
V: TRBV30
size: NA
CDR3: CAWSKVAGVSEQYF

J: TRBJ2-6
V: TRBV15
size: many
CDR3: CATSRDASGANVLTF

J: TRBJ1-2
V: TRBV5-5
size: few
CDR3: CASSLTANYGYTF

J: TRBJ2-7
V: TRBV29-1
size: NA
CDR3: CSATDRGTYEQYF

J: TRBJ1-5
V: TRBV6-5
size: NA
CDR3: CASTQRGGQPQHF

J: TRBJ2-3
V: TRBV18
size: many
CDR3: CASSPPTTGITDTQYF

J: TRBJ1-5
V: TRBV4-1
size: many
CDR3: CASSQDFSWGTANQPQHF

J: TRBJ1-4
V: TRBV4-3
size: many
CDR3: CASSQEAEVGEKLFF

J: TRBJ2-3
V: TRBV21-1
size: many
CDR3: CATKDGPKGTALGEAQYF

J: TRBJ1-2
V: TRBV18
size: NA
CDR3: CASSRRDYGYTF

J: TRBJ2-7
V: TRBV11-2
size: NA
CDR3: CASSRGTYEQYF

J: TRBJ2-3
V: TRBV1
size: NA
CDR3: CTSSQERLSTDTQYF

J: TRBJ2-7
V: TRBV6-5
size: many
CDR3: CASSYSGGSSYEQYF

J: TRBJ2-5
V: TRBV5-6
size: many
CDR3: CASSFTDPGWAQYF

J: TRBJ2-7
V: TRBV3-1
size: NA
CDR3: CASSSRDRGFHEQYF

J: TRBJ2-7
V: TRBV7-9
size: many
CDR3: CASSPGSYEQYF

J: TRBJ2-7
V: TRBV7-2
size: NA
CDR3: CASSNRRGGAAYEQYF

J: TRBJ2-3
V: TRBV11-2
size: NA
CDR3: CASSSTSGGDTQYF

J: TRBJ2-5
V: TRBV7-9
size: NA
CDR3: CAALTEETQYF

J: TRBJ2-5
V: TRBV18
size: NA
CDR3: CASSPAAGGETQYF

J: TRBJ2-1
V: TRBV6-2/TRBV6-3
size: many
CDR3: CASNPTSWVVDEQFF

J: TRBJ1-2
V: TRBV5-4
size: many
CDR3: CASSLDGWGGWGGYTF

J: TRBJ2-5
V: TRBV7-2
size: many
CDR3: CASSLVGLGGETQYF

J: TRBJ2-1
V: TRBV27
size: NA
CDR3: CASTGLAGGKNEQFF

J: TRBJ1-4
V: TRBV20-1
size: few
CDR3: CSARSSDRREGCEKLFF

J: TRBJ1-2
V: TRBV14
size: NA
CDR3: CASSQRGGFAGTLYGYTF

J: TRBJ1-5
V: TRBV12-3/TRBV12-4
size: NA
CDR3: CASSLGGFGQPQHF

J: TRBJ1-1
V: TRBV18
size: few
CDR3: CASSSSGTGNTEAFF

J: TRBJ1-3
V: TRBV20-1
size: few
CDR3: CSALPPGSRGNTIYF

J: TRBJ2-5
V: TRBV5-1
size: NA
CDR3: CASSAGYQETQYF

J: TRBJ2-1
V: TRBV7-6
size: many
CDR3: CASSWGGSYNEQFF

J: TRBJ2-6
V: TRBV18
size: many
CDR3: CASSPREAVANVLTF

J: TRBJ2-2
V: TRBV25-1
size: many
CDR3: CASSDRGHTGELFF

J: TRBJ2-3
V: TRBV6-2/TRBV6-3
size: NA
CDR3: CASSPLRGGTDTQYF

J: TRBJ2-5
V: TRBV4-3
size: many
CDR3: CASSQERGGQETQYF

J: TRBJ2-3
V: TRBV6-1
size: many
CDR3: CASSEWDRALTDTQYF

J: TRBJ2-1
V: TRBV12-3/TRBV12-4
size: many
CDR3: CASSLPSVPDEQFF

J: TRBJ2-5
V: TRBV6-2/TRBV6-3
size: few
CDR3: CASSSRGAGETQYF

J: TRBJ1-1
V: TRBV7-6
size: many
CDR3: CASSFGDRGFRDTEAFF

J: TRBJ1-1
V: TRBV4-1
size: many
CDR3: CASSPTGPSNTEAFF

J: TRBJ2-7
V: TRBV4-1
size: many
CDR3: CASSQRTGGGDEQYF

J: TRBJ1-1
V: TRBV20-1
size: many
CDR3: CSARHMSVEAFF

J: TRBJ2-1
V: TRBV10-3
size: NA
CDR3: CAISSRGRSLYNEQFF

J: TRBJ2-7
V: TRBV12-3/TRBV12-4
size: NA
CDR3: CASSFGPTYEQYF

J: TRBJ1-1
V: TRBV6-5
size: many
CDR3: CASSFGGRGTEAFF

J: TRBJ2-7
V: TRBV12-3/TRBV12-4
size: NA
CDR3: CASSFTGYEQYF

J: TRBJ2-1
V: TRBV20-1
size: NA
CDR3: CSARGGRRYNEQFF

J: TRBJ1-4
V: TRBV11-2
size: few
CDR3: CASSLYRGRSVEKLFF

J: TRBJ2-5
V: TRBV5-1
size: once
CDR3: CASSLPAGIQETQYF

J: TRBJ2-5
V: TRBV10-3
size: many
CDR3: CAIRMDSQTQYF

J: TRBJ1-6
V: TRBV6-7
size: many
CDR3: CASSYWHEIHF

J: TRBJ2-2
V: TRBV24-1
size: NA
CDR3: CATAHEVAGELFF

J: TRBJ2-2
V: TRBV6-1
size: many
CDR3: CAGQTYFPTGELFF

J: TRBJ2-3
V: TRBV7-8
size: NA
CDR3: CASSSDRGRDTDTQYF

J: TRBJ1-2
V: TRBV30
size: NA
CDR3: CAWSQWGSYYSTGYTF